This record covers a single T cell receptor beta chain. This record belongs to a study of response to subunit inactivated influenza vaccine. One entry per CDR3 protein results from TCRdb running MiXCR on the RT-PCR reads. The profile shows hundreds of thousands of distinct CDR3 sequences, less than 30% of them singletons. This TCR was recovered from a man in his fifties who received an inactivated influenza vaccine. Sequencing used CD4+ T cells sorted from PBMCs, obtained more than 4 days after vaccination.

Written as DNA, the CDR3 is TGTGCCAGCAGCTTTACCGGGGAAGGAGATACGCAGTATTTT. Protein: CASSFTGEGDTQYF. This chain connects TRBV7-9 to TRBJ2-3; weak D call: TRBD2 (5 bases). Per the germline V gene, CDR1 is SEHNR and CDR2 is FQNEAQ (reference sequence). This CDR3 has 14 residues. V gave up 3 bases and J gave up 5 bases, with 12 bases separating them.